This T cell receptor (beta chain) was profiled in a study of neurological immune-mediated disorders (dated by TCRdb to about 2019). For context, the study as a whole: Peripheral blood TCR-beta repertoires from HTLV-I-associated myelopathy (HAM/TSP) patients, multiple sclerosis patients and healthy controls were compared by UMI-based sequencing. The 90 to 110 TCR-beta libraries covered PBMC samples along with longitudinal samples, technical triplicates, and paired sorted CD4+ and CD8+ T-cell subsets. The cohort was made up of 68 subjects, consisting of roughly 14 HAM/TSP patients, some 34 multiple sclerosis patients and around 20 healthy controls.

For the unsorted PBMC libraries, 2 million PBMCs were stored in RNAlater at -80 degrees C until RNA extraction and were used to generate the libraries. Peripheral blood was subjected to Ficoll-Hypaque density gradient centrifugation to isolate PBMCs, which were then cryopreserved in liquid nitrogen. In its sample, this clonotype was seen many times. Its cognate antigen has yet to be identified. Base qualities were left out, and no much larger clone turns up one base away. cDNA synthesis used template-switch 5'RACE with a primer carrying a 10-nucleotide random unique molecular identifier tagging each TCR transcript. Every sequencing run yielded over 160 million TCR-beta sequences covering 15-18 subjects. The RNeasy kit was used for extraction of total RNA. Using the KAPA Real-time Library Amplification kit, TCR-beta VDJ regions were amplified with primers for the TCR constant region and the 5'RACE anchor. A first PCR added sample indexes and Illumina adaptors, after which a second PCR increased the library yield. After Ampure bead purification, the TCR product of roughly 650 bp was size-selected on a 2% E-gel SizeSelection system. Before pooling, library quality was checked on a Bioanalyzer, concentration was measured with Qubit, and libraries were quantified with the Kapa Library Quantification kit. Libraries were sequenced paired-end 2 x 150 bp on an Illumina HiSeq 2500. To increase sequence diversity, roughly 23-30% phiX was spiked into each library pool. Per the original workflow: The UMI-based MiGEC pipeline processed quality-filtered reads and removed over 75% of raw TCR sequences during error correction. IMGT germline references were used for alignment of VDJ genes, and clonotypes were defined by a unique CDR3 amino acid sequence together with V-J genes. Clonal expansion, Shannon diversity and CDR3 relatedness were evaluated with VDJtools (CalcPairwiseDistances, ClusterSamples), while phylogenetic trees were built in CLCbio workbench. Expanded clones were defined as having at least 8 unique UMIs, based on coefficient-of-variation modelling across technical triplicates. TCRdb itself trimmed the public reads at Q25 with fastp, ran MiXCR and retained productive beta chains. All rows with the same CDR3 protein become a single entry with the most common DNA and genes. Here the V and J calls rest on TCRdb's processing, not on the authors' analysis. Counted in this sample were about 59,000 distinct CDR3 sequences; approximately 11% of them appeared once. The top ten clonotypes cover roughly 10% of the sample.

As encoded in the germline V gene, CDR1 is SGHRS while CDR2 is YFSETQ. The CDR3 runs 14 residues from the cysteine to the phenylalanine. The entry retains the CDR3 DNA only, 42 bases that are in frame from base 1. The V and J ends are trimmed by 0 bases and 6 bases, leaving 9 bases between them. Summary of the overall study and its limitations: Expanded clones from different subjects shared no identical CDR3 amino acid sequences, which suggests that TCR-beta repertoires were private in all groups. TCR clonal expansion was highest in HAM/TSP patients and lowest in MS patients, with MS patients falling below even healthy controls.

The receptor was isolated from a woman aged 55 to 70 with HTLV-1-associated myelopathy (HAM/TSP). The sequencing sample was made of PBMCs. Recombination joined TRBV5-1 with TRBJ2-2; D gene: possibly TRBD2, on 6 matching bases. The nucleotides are TGCGCCAGCAGCTTGGACGGGGGTCCCGGGGAGCTGTTTTTT. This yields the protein CASSLDGGPGELFF.